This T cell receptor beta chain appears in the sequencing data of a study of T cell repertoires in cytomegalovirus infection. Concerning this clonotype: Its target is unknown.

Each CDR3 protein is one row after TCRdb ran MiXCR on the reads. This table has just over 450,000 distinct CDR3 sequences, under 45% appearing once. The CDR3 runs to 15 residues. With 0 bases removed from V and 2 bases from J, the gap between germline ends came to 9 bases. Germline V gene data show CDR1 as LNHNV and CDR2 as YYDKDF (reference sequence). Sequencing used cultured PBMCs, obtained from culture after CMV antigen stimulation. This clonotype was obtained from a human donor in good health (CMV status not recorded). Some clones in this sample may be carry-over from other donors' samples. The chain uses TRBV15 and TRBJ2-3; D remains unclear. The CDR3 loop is CATSREGRITDTQYF. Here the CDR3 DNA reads TGTGCCACCAGCAGAGAGGGCCGAATCACAGATACGCAGTATTTT.